A single sample is the source of the 10 T cell receptor beta chains below, sequenced in a study of beta chain features in type 1 diabetes. Study-wide points: Type 1 diabetes patients had TCRB CDR3s that were shorter (moderately but significantly so) in all four CD4+ subsets.

Their target antigens are unknown. The investigators reverse transcribed all of the isolated RNA, so they sequenced expressed TCRB transcripts. Data came from immunoSEQ multiplex PCR; TCRdb stores just in-frame clones and leaves some out. The sample holds 150,000 or so clones, 8% to 8.5% seen once. The sample consisted of central memory CD4+ T cells from blood. The source is a young woman with type 1 diabetes.

This clone was seen more than once but under ten times. J is TRBJ1-1 and V is TRBV9; TRBD1 matches at 8 bases. The CDR3 has 16 residues. The J segment lost 5 bases and the V segment lost 3 bases, leaving 12 bases of the junction unmatched. Looked up from germline, CDR1 is SGDLS and CDR2 is YYNGEE. CDR3 nucleotides: TGTGCCAGCAGCGGGAGTCCCGGGACAGGAAGAACTGAAGCTTTCTTT. It specifies CASSGSPGTGRTEAFF.

This rearrangement joins TRBV5-5 to TRBJ2-1; 9 bases line up with TRBD1. V gave up 4 bases and J gave up 1 base; unmatched junction bases: 3. CDR3 length: 15 residues. Germline CDR1 is SGHKS and CDR2 is YYEKEE (reference sequence). The CDR3 here is CASSVGQGSYNEQFF. As DNA, the CDR3 is TGTGCCAGCAGCGTTGGACAGGGGTCCTACAATGAGCAGTTCTTC.

This clone was observed a handful of times. The rearrangement joins TRBV5-1 to TRBJ2-1, with a possible D match to TRBD1 (6 bases). The length of the CDR3 is 14 residues. Trimming removed 5 bases from V and 9 bases from J, with 18 bases in between. Per germline, CDR1 SGHRS and CDR2 YFSETQ. CDR3: CASSWDNQAAEQFF. CDR3 sequence (DNA): TGCGCCAGCAGTTGGGACAATCAGGCTGCTGAGCAGTTCTTC.

The rearrangement joins TRBV2 to TRBJ1-5; 9 nucleotides line up with TRBD1. Germline V gene sequence: CDR1 SNHLY, CDR2 FYNNEI. V shed 7 bases, J shed 3 bases, and the junction held 4 bases outside the gene matches. The CDR3 covers 14 residues. CDR3 sequence reads: CASTRDRDNQPQHF. The CDR3 region has the DNA TGTGCCAGCACCCGGGACAGGGACAATCAGCCCCAGCATTTT.

This rearrangement joins TRBV14 to TRBJ2-3; 12 bases are a match to TRBD2. The germline gives CDR1 SGHDN, CDR2 FVKESK. The CDR3 has 18 residues. The ends lost 2 bases at V and 4 bases at J; junction bases unmatched: 10. The chain's CDR3 is CASSQRGTSGRIPDTQYF. The CDR3 coding sequence is TGTGCCAGCAGCCAAAGGGGCACTAGCGGGAGGATCCCAGATACGCAGTATTTT.

This clone has only a few counts. With a much larger clone just one base away, this may be a read error. The sample carries other DNA sequences with the same CDR3. The rearrangement uses TRBV7-2 and TRBJ2-7; D is uncertain. V was pared by 4 bases and J by 3 bases, with 4 bases between. CDR1 and CDR2 (germline): SGHTA, FQGNSA. The CDR3 is made up of 11 amino acids. The CDR3 sequence: CASSSYYEQYF. Here the CDR3 DNA reads TGTGCCAGCAGCTCCTACTACGAGCAGTACTTC.

V gene TRBV29-1 combines with J gene TRBJ2-1, with TRBD2 matching 7 bases. Looked up from germline, CDR1 is SQVTM and CDR2 is ANQGSEA. There are 14 residues in the CDR3. V dropped 4 bases and J dropped 9; count of bases not matched to a gene: 12. CDR3 amino acids: CSVVGLEVGLEQFF. DNA for the CDR3: TGCAGCGTTGTAGGACTAGAAGTGGGGCTTGAGCAGTTCTTC.

This clone was detected many times. The J gene is TRBJ1-5, the V gene TRBV7-6, with D perhaps matching TRBD1 (5 bases). Germline V gene sequence: CDR1 SGHVS, CDR2 FNYEAQ. V was cut by 1 base and J by 10 bases, with 14 bases left in between. The CDR3 runs to 14 residues. The CDR3 DNA reads as TGTGCCAGCAGCTTAGAGGCCGTAACAGGACCCCAGCATTTT. As protein: CASSLEAVTGPQHF.

J is TRBJ2-2 and V is TRBV19; 9 bases align to TRBD2. This CDR3 spans 15 amino acids. Per the germline V gene, CDR1 is LNHDA and CDR2 is SQIVND (reference sequence). The trim removed 3 bases at V and 5 bases at J, leaving 4 bases unmatched. CDR3 in amino acids: CASSISGSGTGELFF. CDR3 DNA sequence: TGTGCCAGTAGTATTAGCGGGAGTGGGACCGGGGAGCTGTTTTTT. The variable domain in full, with the rest retrieved from reference TRBV19 and TRBJ2-2, is DGGITQSPKYLFRKEGQNVTLSCEQNLNHDAMYWYRQDPGQGLRLIYYSQIVNDFQKGDIAEGYSVSREKKESFPLTVTSAQKNPTAFYLCASSISGSGTGELFFGEGSRLTVL.

This clone came up a few times. The chain uses TRBV5-1 and TRBJ2-5; perhaps TRBD1 as D (6 bases). This CDR3 comprises 15 residues. Trimming removed 0 bases from V and 4 bases from J, with 13 bases in between. From germline, CDR1 is SGHRS and CDR2 YFSETQ. The CDR3 DNA follows: TGCGCCAGCAGCTTGGGCAACAGGGAAGGAGAGACCCAGTACTTC. Translating gives CASSLGNREGETQYF.